This TCR beta chain was sequenced during a study of human T cells and chemical hapten exposure (dated by TCRdb to the early 2020s). Background for the entire study: For sensitization, 2% DPC in acetone was applied to a 2 cm by 2 cm area of upper inner arm skin. Patients additionally received weekly therapeutic DPC doses to the scalp throughout the roughly 23-week study period. Patch tests used Finn chambers with 0.01% DPC on the upper back, scored after 6 days by International Contact Dermatitis Research Group standards. The mostly female patient cohort included alopecia areata with under or over 50% scalp involvement, alopecia totalis and alopecia universalis. Libraries were combined into a pool for sequencing, and differences in TCR yield between samples came mainly from small differences in library volumes within the pool. In alopecia patients, the study followed how the peripheral blood TCR repertoire changed in vivo over primary and secondary sensitization to diphenylcyclopropenone (DPC), a hapten. Blood samples were taken from patients before sensitization (week 0) and then at 2, 6 and about 24 weeks after DPC sensitization. Approximately 28 alopecia patients provided blood for TCR sequencing at one to four time points (pre-sensitization, 2, 6 and 24 weeks). What the authors observed across the whole study: Alopecia, a presumed autoimmune disease, was present in all patients, so the immune response of the patients might differ from that of healthy individuals. The number of TCRs above 1 in 1000 frequency did not change with DPC sensitization; there was no evidence of global repertoire structure alterations. The number of PT1 expanded TCRs positively correlated with patch test score, significant at thresholds 8, 16 and 32 but not 4. Repeated subsampling changed both the strength of the expansion versus patch-test correlation and the threshold at which that correlation became significant. Compared with pre-sensitization or healthy control sets, expanded TCRs formed significantly more large CDR3 similarity clusters, which is consistent with antigen-driven responses.

The time point label corresponds to: patch test 2, 6 weeks after DPC sensitization. The sample's treatment or condition label, decoded: therapeutic diphenylcyclopropenone sensitization with weekly scalp DPC. At every patch-test visit, the blood draw took place before the patch test was put on. Patients were considered eligible if aged 18 to 70, diagnosed with alopecia and deemed suitable for DPC therapy, and patients were excluded if pregnant. Total RNA was extracted from unfractionated whole blood collected in Tempus Blood RNA tubes. The library was obtained by RACE. Sequencing was carried out with a NextSeq 500. During library preparation, unique molecular identifiers were attached to individual cDNA molecules so that TCRs could be counted in a quantitative, reproducible way. From each blood RNA sample, both TCR alpha and TCR beta chains were sequenced. The paper's data handling went like this. A median of around 100,000 TCRs per sample was observed, with a range of roughly 20,000 to 700,000. V, J and CDR3 annotation of the TCR reads was performed with the Decombinator software suite. To make PS versus PT1 abundance plots, every sample was subsampled to the same number of TCRs (28,000). Expanded TCRs were defined as absent before sensitization and observed at least eight times at the 2-week time point. The public reads were quality trimmed at Q25 with fastp and then assembled into clones with MiXCR by TCRdb, keeping productive beta chains. A single entry per CDR3 protein holds the most common genes and DNA from its merged rows. TCRdb's processing, not the study's, gives the V and J calls here. Here the sample has some 80,000 distinct CDR3 sequences; roughly a tenth occur a single time. The top ten clones comprise 2.5% of the sample.

V is pared back by 5 bases and J by 7 bases, with 8 bases lying between the germline termini. The CDR3 numbers 12 residues from cysteine through phenylalanine. Only the CDR3 part of the read is kept: 36 bases, read in frame from the first base. For CDR1 and CDR2, the germline V gene lists SGHTA and FQGNSA. This clonotype was seen ten or more times. The clone's antigen remains unknown. No quality values exist for individual bases; no much larger clone is one base distant. Sequenced here: whole blood, sampled in connection with sensitization to the hapten diphenylcyclopropenone (DPC). The chain employs TRBV7-2 and TRBJ2-2; no D gene call is confident. The receptor's source is a woman aged 25-40 years with alopecia areata. Some clones in this sample may be carry-over from other donors' samples. Here is the DNA: TGTGCCAGCAGCCAGGTTGGCGGGGAGCTGTTTTTT. Translated, this is CASSQVGGELFF. Extended through the reference TRBV7-2 and TRBJ2-2 proteins, this CDR3 yields the full variable domain: GAGVSQSPSNKVTEKGKDVELRCDPISGHTALYWYRQSLGQGLEFLIYFQGNSAPDKSGLPSDRFSAERTGGSVSTLTIQRTQQEDSAVYLCASSQVGGELFFGEGSRLTVL.